These 28 T cell receptor beta chains share one sample of origin, sequenced in a study of post-analysis software for immune sequencing data. Study-level findings and limits: TRBV segments more frequent in patients than in controls numbered several and included TRBV5-6, TRBV5-1 and TRBV20-1.

These TCRs' antigens remain unknown. Unique molecular identifiers featured in each of the TCR beta cDNA libraries. TCRdb redid the calling of the PCR reads with MiXCR, one entry per CDR3 protein. The table records about 430,000 distinct CDR3 sequences, approximately 39% of them present only once. Sequencing was carried out using blood. These receptors originate from a girl aged 2 to 10 with multiple sclerosis.

The chain recombines TRBV7-2 with TRBJ1-2; 8 bases align to TRBD1. The CDR3 runs to 16 residues. The junction had 7 bases not matched to a gene; V was cut back by 1 base and J by 3 bases. Germline V gives CDR1 SGHTA, CDR2 FQGNSA. The CDR3 loop reads CASSLDSGGAHYGYTF. DNA of the CDR3: TGTGCCAGCAGCTTAGATTCAGGGGGCGCTCACTATGGCTACACCTTC.

This clonotype was found a few times. The chain employs TRBV6-4 and TRBJ2-3; D possibly corresponds to TRBD1 (5 bases). The V and J ends lost 4 bases and 2 bases respectively, with 10 bases between them. The CDR3 is made up of 14 amino acids. The germline V gene encodes CDR1 MRHNA and CDR2 SNTAGT. The CDR3 reads CASSATGTTDTQYF. Written as DNA, the CDR3 is TGTGCCAGCAGTGCAACAGGAACCACAGATACGCAGTATTTT.

In its sample, this clonotype was seen a few times. The V call is TRBV2, the J call TRBJ1-1, with TRBD1 as a possible D gene (5 bases). The CDR3 loop spans 14 amino acids. Germline V CDR1 and CDR2: SNHLY, FYNNEI. Trimming took 2 bases from V and 4 from J, leaving 11 bases between them. The CDR3 reads CASSERGPGTEAFF. CDR3 nucleotides: TGTGCCAGCAGTGAACGGGGCCCAGGCACTGAAGCTTTCTTT.

The rearrangement joins TRBV12-3 or TRBV12-4 to TRBJ2-4; 7 positions match TRBD1. This CDR3 region has 14 residues. J lost 13 bases, V lost 2 bases, and 11 bases had no gene match. The CDR3 is CASSLRGQTSEQYF. The DNA for the CDR3 is TGTGCCAGCAGTTTAAGGGGACAGACCTCGGAGCAGTACTTC.

This chain links TRBV29-1 with TRBJ2-7; perhaps TRBD1 as D (6 bases). V was shortened by 6 bases and J by 4 bases, with 16 bases between the two germline ends. Germline CDR1 is SQVTM and CDR2 is ANQGSEA. This CDR3 contains 13 residues. CDR3 coding DNA: TGCAGCGTCAATTGGGGGCAGAGATACGAGCAGTACTTC. Translated: CSVNWGQRYEQYF.

The table lists this clonotype with a few counts. The chain recombines TRBV12-3 or TRBV12-4 with TRBJ2-5; D possibly corresponds to TRBD1 (6 bases). With the DNA end fitting TRBJ2-7 better, the J assignment may be wrong. This CDR3 spans 14 amino acids. The CDR3 region has the DNA TGTGCCAGCAGTTTATTTCGAGGGGGAGACGAGCAGTACTTC. Protein: CASSLFRGGDEQYF.

The chain links TRBV29-1 to TRBJ2-4, with TRBD1 identical over 7 bases. CDR3 length equals 12 residues. Germline CDR1 SQVTM, CDR2 ANQGSEA. Trimming cost V 7 bases and J 4 bases; bases outside gene matches: 4. CDR3 in DNA: TGCAGCGGGGGGACAGAGAAAAACATTCAGTACTTC. It codes for CSGGTEKNIQYF.

This clonotype was seen more than once but under ten times. The rearrangement uses TRBV20-1 and TRBJ2-3; 10 bases fit TRBD2. J gave up 3 bases and V 6 bases, and 6 bases lay outside the gene matches. The CDR3 loop spans 14 amino acids. Germline lookup yields CDR1 DFQATT and CDR2 SNEGSKA (reference sequence). CDR3 loop: CSAISGRRTDTQYF. CDR3 nucleotides: TGCAGTGCCATTAGCGGGAGGAGGACAGATACGCAGTATTTT.

This rearrangement joins TRBV27 to TRBJ1-1; a possible D gene is TRBD1 (5 bases). V lost 5 bases to trimming and J lost 0 bases, with 13 bases between them. The CDR3 is 15 residues long. The V gene's germline CDR1 is MNHEY and CDR2 SMNVEV (reference sequence). CDR3 protein: CASSPRWGVNTEAFF. As DNA, the CDR3 is TGTGCCAGCAGTCCGCGGTGGGGGGTGAACACTGAAGCTTTCTTT.

The chain combines TRBV29-1 with TRBJ2-7, with D unresolved. CDR3 length equals 12 residues. Trimming stripped 4 bases from V and 0 bases from J, with 7 bases between. Looked up from germline, CDR1 is SQVTM and CDR2 is ANQGSEA. The CDR3 loop is CSVAPSSYEQYF. CDR3 in DNA: TGCAGCGTTGCACCTAGCTCCTACGAGCAGTACTTC.

This clonotype is a singleton in its sample. This chain joins TRBV28 and TRBJ1-1, with D unresolved. Per germline, CDR1 MDHEN and CDR2 SYDVKM. The CDR3 consists of 16 residues. V shed 6 bases and J shed 7 bases, with 24 bases lying between them. CDR3 residues: CASSLPIQTPTDEAFF. The CDR3 bases are TGTGCCAGCAGCTTACCGATCCAAACTCCGACGGATGAAGCTTTCTTT.

The chain couples TRBV20-1 to TRBJ1-2, with TRBD1 matching over 8 bases. V was pared by 5 bases and J by 2 bases, with 4 bases of the junction left unmatched. From germline, CDR1 is DFQATT and CDR2 SNEGSKA (reference sequence). This CDR3 is built from 13 residues. The chain's CDR3 is CSAFTGGNYGYTF. CDR3 nucleotides: TGCAGTGCTTTTACAGGGGGGAACTATGGCTACACCTTC.

This chain joins TRBV4-2 and TRBJ2-5; 11 bases map to TRBD2. Germline lookup yields CDR1 LGHNA and CDR2 YNFKEQ. V lost 2 bases and J lost 3; bases outside the gene matches: 2. The length of the CDR3 is 15 residues. The CDR3 reads CASSQLLAGEETQYF. CDR3 nucleotides: TGTGCCAGCAGCCAATTACTAGCGGGGGAAGAGACCCAGTACTTC.

This clonotype was found a few times. The chain combines TRBV6-1 with TRBJ1-2, with a tentative D call TRBD1 (6 bases). CDR3 size: 16 residues. V dropped 7 bases and J dropped 5 bases, with 23 bases sitting between them. Germline V gene sequence: CDR1 MNHNS, CDR2 SASEGT. For the CDR3, the DNA is TGTGCCAGCATGACGGGGGGGGCCGACTCGCCGTATGGCTACACCTTC. As protein: CASMTGGADSPYGYTF.

This clonotype was found a few times. The chain combines TRBV5-1 with TRBJ1-1; 8 bases are shared with TRBD1. Trimming removed 1 base from V and 1 base from J; junction bases left unmatched: 3. Germline V CDR1 and CDR2: SGHRS, YFSETQ. This CDR3 spans 15 amino acids. The CDR3 DNA is TGCGCCAGCAGCTTGCAGGGGGCGGAGAACACTGAAGCTTTCTTT. It codes for CASSLQGAENTEAFF.

The genes are TRBV16 and TRBJ2-7; D gene ambiguous. V was cut by 0 bases and J by 5 bases, with 8 bases left in between. The germline CDR1 and CDR2 sequences are KGHSY and FQNENV. This CDR3 region has 13 residues. In nucleotides, the CDR3 is TGTGCCAGCAGCCAATCGTTCGGCAACGAGCAGTACTTC. Translation gives CASSQSFGNEQYF.

This clonotype has more than one count but fewer than ten. This chain links TRBV27 with TRBJ2-7; D perhaps matches TRBD2 (6 bases). CDR1 is MNHEY and CDR2 is SMNVEV in the germline V gene (reference sequence). V was clipped by 8 bases and J by 3 bases, with 11 bases between them. The CDR3 is made up of 12 amino acids. CDR3 sequence: CASGGSGYEQYF. CDR3 bases: TGTGCCAGCGGGGGTAGCGGCTACGAGCAGTACTTC.

This clonotype was picked up one time. The J gene is TRBJ2-7, the V gene TRBV6-2 or TRBV6-3, with no clear D. TRBJ2-5 explains the end of the DNA better; the J call may be wrong. Germline V gene sequence: CDR1 MNHEY, CDR2 SVGEGT. The CDR3 has 14 residues. CDR3 DNA sequence: TGTGCCAGCAGTTCCCCGACCCCGGCAGGGACCCAGTACTTC. Translation: CASSSPTPAGTQYF.

CDR3 sequence (DNA): TGCGCCAGCAGCTTGGGGGGTAGAGGAAATCAGCCCCAGCATTTT. This encodes CASSLGGRGNQPQHF. This chain connects TRBV5-1 to TRBJ1-5; D ambiguous. From germline, CDR1 is SGHRS and CDR2 YFSETQ. V lost 0 bases and J lost 4, with 11 bases in between. The CDR3 runs to 15 residues.

This chain joins TRBV9 and TRBJ2-7; D not certain. CDR3 length: 13 amino acids. Germline values: CDR1 SGDLS, CDR2 YYNGEE. V lost 0 bases and J lost 3, with 7 bases in between. The CDR3 nucleotides are TGTGCCAGCAGCGTAGGTGAGATCTACGAGCAGTACTTC. Encoded protein: CASSVGEIYEQYF. The full variable domain, rest sourced from reference TRBV9 and TRBJ2-7, is DSGVTQTPKHLITATGQRVTLRCSPRSGDLSVYWYQQSLDQGLQFLIQYYNGEERAKGNILERFSAQQFPDLHSELNLSSLELGDSALYFCASSVGEIYEQYFGPGTRLTVT.

In the case of this clonotype: This may come from a read error, since a much larger clone is one base off. J is TRBJ2-3 and V is TRBV12-3 or TRBV12-4, with a weak D call TRBD1 (5 bases). The CDR3 totals 14 residues. CDR3 coding DNA: TGTACCAGCAGTAGACAGCAGGCCACAGATACGCAGTATTTT. Translated, it gives CTSSRQQATDTQYF.

The chain employs TRBV12-3 or TRBV12-4 and TRBJ1-4; maybe TRBD1 (5 bases). CDR3 length equals 14 residues. Trimming took 6 bases from V and 8 from J, leaving 16 bases between them. Here the CDR3 DNA reads TGTGCCAGCAGCCTAAAACAGGCATCCGAAAAACTGTTTTTT. It is translated as CASSLKQASEKLFF.

The V and J genes are TRBV15 and TRBJ2-3, with D possibly being TRBD1 (6 bases). CDR3 size: 20 residues. The ends were cut back, 0 bases at V and 4 bases at J, with 26 bases in the middle. In germline, CDR1 is LNHNV, CDR2 YYDKDF (reference sequence). CDR3 nucleotide sequence: TGTGCCACCAGCAGAGATTCGTTTAGGGTTGGGGACACAAGCGCAGATACGCAGTATTTT. This codes for CATSRDSFRVGDTSADTQYF.

The CDR3 loop is CASSQTSGRGDTQFF. CDR3 nucleotide sequence: TGCGCCAGCAGCCAAACTAGCGGGAGGGGTGATACGCAGTTCTTC. The rearrangement joins TRBV4-3 to TRBJ2-1, with TRBD2 identical over 13 bases. The length of the CDR3 is 15 residues. CDR1 is LGHNA and CDR2 is YSLEER in the germline V gene. The V segment lost 2 bases and the J segment 12 bases; nucleotides outside the gene matches: 7.

The chain joins TRBV20-1 to TRBJ2-5; no definite D call. Per the germline V gene, CDR1 is DFQATT and CDR2 is SNEGSKA (reference sequence). The CDR3 is 11 amino acids. V was trimmed by 7 bases and J by 0 bases, leaving 6 bases between them. The CDR3 protein is CSGWYQETQYF. CDR3 DNA: TGCAGTGGGTGGTACCAAGAGACCCAGTACTTC.

The chain links TRBV7-9 to TRBJ2-7; 7 nucleotides align to TRBD1. Germline V gene lookup returns CDR1 SEHNR and CDR2 FQNEAQ (reference sequence). V shed 4 bases and J 7 bases; nucleotides not matched to a gene: 10. The CDR3 has 14 residues. CDR3: CASSSPGQPAEQYF. DNA of the CDR3: TGTGCCAGCAGCTCGCCGGGACAGCCCGCTGAGCAGTACTTC.

This sequence joins TRBV12-3 or TRBV12-4 and TRBJ2-5; weak D call: TRBD2 (5 bases). The CDR3 consists of 13 residues. V lost 8 bases and J lost 1, with 11 bases in between. The CDR3 here is CASGRGPQETQYF. Here the CDR3 DNA reads TGTGCCAGCGGCCGGGGTCCCCAAGAGACCCAGTACTTC.

This clonotype was observed a few times. The rearrangement uses TRBV4-3 and TRBJ2-3, with 8 bases that match TRBD2. Per germline, CDR1 LGHNA and CDR2 YSLEER. The CDR3 length is 17 residues. V dropped 1 base and J dropped 6; count of bases not matched to a gene: 12. CDR3 coding DNA: TGCGCCAGCAGCCAAGTTGGTGCGGGAGGAGGTCCCGATACGCAGTATTTT. Protein sequence: CASSQVGAGGGPDTQYF.